The present T cell receptor (beta chain) was sequenced within a study of blood T cell repertoires in COVID-19. Study overall: Collection of acute and convalescent COVID-19 samples took place in the United States, Italy and Spain.

Sequencing used immunoSEQ multiplex PCR; TCRdb keeps in-frame clones, though not all of them. The data show about 70,000 clones, 86% seen once. Germline V lookup: CDR1 LNHDA, CDR2 SQIVND (reference sequence). V was pared by 2 bases and J by 10 bases, with 3 bases of the junction left unmatched. The CDR3 runs 12 residues. What was sequenced was peripheral blood. This receptor was taken from a human donor in a cohort sampled during active COVID-19. The chain links TRBV19 to TRBJ2-5, with 8 bases matching TRBD1. As DNA, the CDR3 is TGTGCCAGTAGTATACGGACAGGGATCCAGTACTTC. Translated, it gives CASSIRTGIQYF. Full variable domain (outside the CDR3, taken from reference TRBV19 and TRBJ2-5): DGGITQSPKYLFRKEGQNVTLSCEQNLNHDAMYWYRQDPGQGLRLIYYSQIVNDFQKGDIAEGYSVSREKKESFPLTVTSAQKNPTAFYLCASSIRTGIQYFGPGTRLLVL.